Detailed here is one T cell receptor beta chain. These data originate in a study of blood T cell repertoires in COVID-19. Study overall: Samples representing acute and convalescent COVID-19 were sourced from the United States, Italy and Spain. PBMCs, B-cell-depleted T cells, or T cells provided the cDNA or gDNA that made up the material.

Germline-derived CDR1 and CDR2 are SGHNT and YYREEE (reference sequence). V lost 3 bases and J 4 bases, leaving 22 bases between the germline ends. CDR3 length: 17 amino acids. Per the authors' pipeline: Estimates of nucleated cell counts were drawn from the amplification of reference gene primers. The method was immunoSEQ multiplex PCR; TCRdb's version includes in-frame clones alone and lacks a portion of them. D and trimming come from the DNA, and the V and J calls and clone size come from that table. Of about 49,000 clones detected, around nine tenths appear once; the ten largest clones hold 10% to 15%.

The sequence was collected from a man of 80 years or more with acute or convalescent COVID-19. What was sequenced was peripheral blood. The chain combines TRBV5-4 with TRBJ1-1; D possibly corresponds to TRBD1 (6 bases). CDR3: CASSSTPPGLGGTEAFF. The DNA for the CDR3 is TGTGCCAGCAGCTCCACCCCACCCGGTCTAGGGGGCACTGAAGCTTTCTTT.